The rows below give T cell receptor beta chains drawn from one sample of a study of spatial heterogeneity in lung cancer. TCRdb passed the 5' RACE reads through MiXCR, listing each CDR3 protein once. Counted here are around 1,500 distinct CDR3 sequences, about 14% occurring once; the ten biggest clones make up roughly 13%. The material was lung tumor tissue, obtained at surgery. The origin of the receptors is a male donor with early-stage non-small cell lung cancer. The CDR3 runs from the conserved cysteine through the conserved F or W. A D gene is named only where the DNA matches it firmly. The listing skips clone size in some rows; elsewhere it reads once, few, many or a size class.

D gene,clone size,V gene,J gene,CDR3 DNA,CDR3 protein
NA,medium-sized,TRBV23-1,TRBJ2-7,TGCGCCAGCAGTCATGTGGAGGAGTTGAACTACGTGCAGTACTTC,CASSHVEELNYVQYF
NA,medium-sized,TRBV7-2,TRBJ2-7,TGTGCCAGCAGGTTTGACTTTGGCGAGCAGTACTTC,CASRFDFGEQYF
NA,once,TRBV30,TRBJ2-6,TGTGCCTGGAGGCCCGGAGGGAATGGGGCCAACGTCCTGACTTTC,CAWRPGGNGANVLTF
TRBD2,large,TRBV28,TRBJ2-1,TGTGCCAGCAGTGTAGCGGGAGCTCTTTACAATGAGCAGTTCTTC,CASSVAGALYNEQFF
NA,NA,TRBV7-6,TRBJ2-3,TGTGCCAGCAGCTCCGGACAATCCTACGTGCATACAGATACGCAGTATTTT,CASSSGQSYVHTDTQYF
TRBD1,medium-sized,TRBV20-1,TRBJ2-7,TGCAGTGCTAGATACCGGGACAGGGTCAATAGGGAGCAGTACTTC,CSARYRDRVNREQYF
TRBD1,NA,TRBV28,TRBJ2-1,TGTGCCAGCAGTCCAGACAGGGGGTTACACAATGAGCAGTTCTTC,CASSPDRGLHNEQFF
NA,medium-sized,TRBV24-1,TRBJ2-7,TGTGCCACCAGTGATCCCGCCCGGCCGGCCGGCGAGCAGTACTTC,CATSDPARPAGEQYF
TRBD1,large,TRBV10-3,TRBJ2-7,TGTGCCATCAGTTCAGGGGGCCAAGGGGACGAGCAGTACTTC,CAISSGGQGDEQYF
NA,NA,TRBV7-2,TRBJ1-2,TGTGCCAGCAGCTCAGTAGTGGGGAACTATGGCTACACCTTC,CASSSVVGNYGYTF
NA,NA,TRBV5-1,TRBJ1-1,TGCGCCAGCAGCACAGGGACGGACACTGAAGCTTTCTTT,CASSTGTDTEAFF
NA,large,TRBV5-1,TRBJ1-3,TGCGCCAGCAGTTTGGCAGGGAGCTCTGGAAACACCATATATTTT,CASSLAGSSGNTIYF
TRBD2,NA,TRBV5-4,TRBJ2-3,TGTGCCAGCAGCTTGAGACTAGCGGGGGGGCCGACAGATACGCAGTATTTT,CASSLRLAGGPTDTQYF
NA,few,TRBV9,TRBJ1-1,TGTGCCAGCAGCGCCCACGTCGACAGGTCGACGACTGAAGCTTTCTTT,CASSAHVDRSTTEAFF
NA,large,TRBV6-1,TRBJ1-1,TGTGCCAGCAGTGAAGCGGAGGCGGGCTACACTGAAGCTTTCTTT,CASSEAEAGYTEAFF
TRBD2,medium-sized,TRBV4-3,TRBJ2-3,TGCGCCAGCAGCCAGGATCTAGCGGGGGTGGCAGATACGCAGTATTTT,CASSQDLAGVADTQYF
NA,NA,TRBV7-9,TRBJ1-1,TGTGCCAGCAGCAAGGGACGGCTGAACACTGAAGCTTTCTTT,CASSKGRLNTEAFF
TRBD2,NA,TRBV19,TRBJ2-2,TGTGCCAGTTCCCCACTAGCGAACGGCGCCGGGGAGCTGTTTTTT,CASSPLANGAGELFF
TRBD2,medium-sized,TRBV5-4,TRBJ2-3,TGTGCCAGCTGGGAGGTGGGGCCTAGCGGGTCAGCGGATACGCAGTATTTT,CASWEVGPSGSADTQYF
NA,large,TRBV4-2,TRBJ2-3,TGTGCCAGCAGCCAAGACGGGGTTACGCAGTATTTT,CASSQDGVTQYF
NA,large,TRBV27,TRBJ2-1,TGTGCCAGCAGTTTACCGGGCCCGAGCTCCTACAATGAGCAGTTCTTC,CASSLPGPSSYNEQFF
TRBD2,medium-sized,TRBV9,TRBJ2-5,TGTGCCAGCAGCCCCCTTTCGGGGGGGCCCGGGGAGACCCAGTACTTC,CASSPLSGGPGETQYF
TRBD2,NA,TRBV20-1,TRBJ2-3,TGCAGTGCTGACGACGGGAGGGGGAACACAGATACGCAGTATTTT,CSADDGRGNTDTQYF
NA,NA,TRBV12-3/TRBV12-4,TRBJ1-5,TGTGCCAGCAGGGTGGGCCTAAGCAATCAGCCCCAGCATTTT,CASRVGLSNQPQHF
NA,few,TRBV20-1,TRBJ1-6,TGCAGTGCTAGAAGGCGAGGGTTTGATAATTCACCCCTCCACTTT,CSARRRGFDNSPLHF
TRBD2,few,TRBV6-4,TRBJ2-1,TGTGCCAAGAGCGGGAGGGTCAACAATGAGCAGTTCTTC,CAKSGRVNNEQFF
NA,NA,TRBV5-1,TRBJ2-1,TGCGCCAGCAGCCCGGACAGTAGCTCCTACAATGAGCAGTTCTTC,CASSPDSSSYNEQFF
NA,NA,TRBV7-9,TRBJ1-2,TGTGCCAGCAGCGGCCCAGGCTATGGCTACACCTTC,CASSGPGYGYTF
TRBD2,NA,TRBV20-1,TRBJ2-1,TGCAGTGCTAGAGCGACTAGCGGGAGCTACAATGAGCAGTTCTTC,CSARATSGSYNEQFF
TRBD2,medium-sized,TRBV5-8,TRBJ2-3,TGTGCCAGCAGCTTGTTCGGGGGGGCGGCAGATACGCAGTATTTT,CASSLFGGAADTQYF
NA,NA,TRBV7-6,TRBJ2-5,TGTGCCAGCAGCCGCGGGATCCAAGAGACCCAGTACTTC,CASSRGIQETQYF
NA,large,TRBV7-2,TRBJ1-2,TGTGCCAGCAGCTTAGAGGCGGCTGGCTACACCTTC,CASSLEAAGYTF
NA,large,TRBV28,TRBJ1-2,TGTGCCAGCAGTTTATCTAACTATGGCTACACCTTC,CASSLSNYGYTF
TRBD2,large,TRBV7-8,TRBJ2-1,TGTGCCAGCAGCTTAGAGGGACTAGCGGGAGGTCCGAAGCAGTTCTTC,CASSLEGLAGGPKQFF
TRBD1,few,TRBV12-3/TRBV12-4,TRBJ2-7,TGTGCCAGCGGACTTCCGGGACAGAAGTTCGAGCAGTACTTC,CASGLPGQKFEQYF
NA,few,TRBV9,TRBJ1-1,TGTGCCAGCAGCGAGACGGTGAACACTGAAGCTTTCTTT,CASSETVNTEAFF
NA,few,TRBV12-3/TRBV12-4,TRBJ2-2,TGTGCCAGCAGCCCCTATGGGGGCACCGGGGAGCTGTTTTTT,CASSPYGGTGELFF
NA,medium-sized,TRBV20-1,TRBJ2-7,TGCAGTGCTAGAGTGAGAGGGTTTGAGCAGTACTTC,CSARVRGFEQYF
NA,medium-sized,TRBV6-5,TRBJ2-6,TGTGCCAGCAGTAGGGGGATGGGGACCCTAGGCTCTGGGGCCAACGTCCTGACTTTC,CASSRGMGTLGSGANVLTF
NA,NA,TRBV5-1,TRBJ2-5,TGCGCCAGCAGATTTTCCGGGCCGGAGACCCAGTACTTC,CASRFSGPETQYF
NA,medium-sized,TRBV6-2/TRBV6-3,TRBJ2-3,TGTGCCAGCAGTCCCCGTCCCGTAGGCGAGGGTACGCAGTATTTT,CASSPRPVGEGTQYF
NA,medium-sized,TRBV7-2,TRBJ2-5,TGTGCCAGCAGCTTTTCGGCCTCGGATACCCAGTACTTC,CASSFSASDTQYF
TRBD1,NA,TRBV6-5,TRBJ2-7,TGTGCCAGCAGTCCTGACAGGGGACCTTCCCGCGAGCAGTACTTC,CASSPDRGPSREQYF
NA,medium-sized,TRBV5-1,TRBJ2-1,TGCGCCAGCAGCTTGAAACCAAACAATGAGCAGTTCTTC,CASSLKPNNEQFF
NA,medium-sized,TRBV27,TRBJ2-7,TGTGCCAGCAGTTTATTTGACGGGACATCCTACGAGCAGTACTTC,CASSLFDGTSYEQYF
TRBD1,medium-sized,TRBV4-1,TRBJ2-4,TGCGCCAGCAGCCGGGGGGACAGGGCAGGCCCAAAAAACATTCAGTACTTC,CASSRGDRAGPKNIQYF